The 32 T cell receptor beta chains below all came from one sample that was sequenced in a study of blood T cell repertoires in COVID-19. Libraries were prepared by immunoSEQ multiplex PCR; TCRdb keeps only in-frame clonotypes and omits some of them. The sample yields 150,000 to 200,000 clones, 87% seen once. Sample: peripheral blood. These receptors were taken from a man in his 60s with active or convalescent COVID-19.

This chain links TRBV19 with TRBJ1-2; the match to TRBD1 covers 9 bases. The CDR3 has 14 amino acids. Unmatched junction bases numbered 7, after V lost 5 bases and J lost 6 bases. Germline CDR1 is LNHDA and CDR2 is SQIVND (reference sequence). In DNA, the CDR3 is TGTGCCAGTAGTCTTCGACAGGGGGAGGATGGCTACACCTTC. Residues: CASSLRQGEDGYTF.

The chain joins TRBV3-1 (or the pseudogene TRBV3-2) to TRBJ1-2; 8 bases map to TRBD1. CDR3 size: 16 residues. Trimming at V came to 6 bases and at J to 5 bases, leaving 14 bases not matched to a gene. CDR1 LGHDT and CDR2 YNNKEL come from the germline V gene (reference sequence). The CDR3 nucleotides read TGTGCCAGCAGTCGAGCTCCGGGACAGGATCCTTATGGCTACACCTTC. It yields the protein CASSRAPGQDPYGYTF.

This clone was picked up a small number of times. The rearrangement links TRBV4-1 to TRBJ1-1; D not certain. The CDR3 sequence is 13 residues long. The V end lost 8 bases, the J end lost 5 bases, and 15 bases lay between the germline ends. In germline, CDR1 is MGHRA, CDR2 YSYEKL. The CDR3 is CASFKHDGTEAFF. The CDR3 DNA is TGCGCCAGCTTCAAGCACGACGGGACTGAAGCTTTCTTT.

The chain is built from TRBV4-1 and TRBJ2-5; D is uncertain. CDR3 length: 13 residues. Trimming took off 3 bases at V and 7 bases at J, with 12 bases between the two ends. Looked up from germline, CDR1 is MGHRA and CDR2 is YSYEKL. The CDR3 DNA follows: TGCGCCAGCAGCCACCGACCAGAGGTGACCCAGTACTTC. It specifies CASSHRPEVTQYF.

This sequence joins TRBV12-5 and TRBJ1-4; D might be TRBD1 (6 bases). The length of the CDR3 is 21 residues. Germline V CDR1 and CDR2: LGHNT, FRNRAP. Trimming took 8 bases from V and 10 from J, leaving 41 bases between them. The CDR3 bases are TGTGCTAGTAGGGGGTGGTCACGCAACCCCCGGTACGGGTACCCGGGAAGAAAACTGTTTTTT. Protein product: CASRGWSRNPRYGYPGRKLFF.

The rearrangement joins TRBV28 to TRBJ1-2; no definite D call. The CDR3 length is 13 residues. The germline V and J ends were trimmed by 5 bases and 14 bases, with 21 bases remaining between them. Germline V gives CDR1 MDHEN, CDR2 SYDVKM. DNA of the CDR3: TGTGCCAGCAGTCCACCATCCCCGGGAGGTCTTACCTTC. Protein sequence: CASSPPSPGGLTF.

The sample holds many counts of this clone. The rearrangement uses TRBV5-4 and TRBJ2-2; D might be TRBD2 (7 bases). CDR1 SGHNT and CDR2 YYREEE come from the germline V gene (reference sequence). With 3 bases removed from V and 2 bases from J, the gap between germline ends came to 14 bases. CDR3 length: 16 amino acids. The CDR3 DNA reads TGTGCCAGCAGCTACTGGGGCGGGGGCAACACCGGGGAGCTGTTTTTT. It is translated as CASSYWGGGNTGELFF. Full variable domain (remainder filled in from reference TRBV5-4 and TRBJ2-2): ETGVTQSPTHLIKTRGQQVTLRCSSQSGHNTVSWYQQALGQGPQFIFQYYREEENGRGNFPPRFSGLQFPNYSSELNVNALELDDSALYLCASSYWGGGNTGELFFGEGSRLTVL.

This clone appeared a single time. The J gene is TRBJ2-3, the V gene TRBV10-3; 7 nucleotides align to TRBD1. Per the germline V gene, CDR1 is ENHRY and CDR2 is SYGVKD. CDR3 length: 15 residues. V shed 2 bases and J 2 bases; nucleotides not matched to a gene: 4. The chain's CDR3 is CAISEKQGTTDTQYF. Here the CDR3 DNA reads TGTGCCATCAGTGAGAAACAGGGGACCACAGATACGCAGTATTTT.

The rearrangement joins TRBV21-1 to TRBJ2-1; TRBD1 was called by the table and not checked on the DNA. TRBV21-1 has pseudogene status. The CDR3 has 15 residues. The chain's CDR3 is CASSKSGDRFAGQFF. CDR3 sequence (DNA): TGTGCCAGCAGCAAAAGCGGGGACAGGTTCGCAGGGCAGTTCTTC.

This sequence joins TRBV7-2 and TRBJ1-2; TRBD1 matches 10 bases. The ends lost 3 bases at V and 8 bases at J; junction bases unmatched: 9. Germline V CDR1 and CDR2: SGHTA, FQGNSA. This CDR3 region has 15 residues. For the CDR3, the DNA is TGTGCCAGCAGCTTTAATAGGGACAGGGGTGGGGGCTACACCTTC. Amino acid sequence: CASSFNRDRGGGYTF.

This clone was found once. The gene calls are TRBV11-2 and TRBJ1-1; D not resolved. CDR1 SGHAT and CDR2 FQNNGV come from the germline V gene. The germline V and J ends were trimmed by 5 bases and 0 bases, with 13 bases remaining between them. There are 15 residues in the CDR3. The CDR3 reads CASSLGMVMNTEAFF. The CDR3, as DNA: TGTGCCAGCAGCCTGGGCATGGTCATGAACACTGAAGCTTTCTTT. Complete variable domain (other parts from reference TRBV11-2 and TRBJ1-1): EAGVAQSPRYKIIEKRQSVAFWCNPISGHATLYWYQQILGQGPKLLIQFQNNGVVDDSQLPKDRFSAERLKGVDSTLKIQPAKLEDSAVYLCASSLGMVMNTEAFFGQGTRLTVV.

This chain connects TRBV5-1 to TRBJ2-2; perhaps TRBD2 as D (6 bases). The CDR3 runs 16 residues. Per the germline V gene, CDR1 is SGHRS and CDR2 is YFSETQ. The V end lost 4 bases, the J end lost 1 base, and 14 bases lay between the germline ends. The CDR3 loop is CASSRGGRGNTGELFF. The CDR3 DNA sequence: TGCGCCAGCAGCCGCGGAGGGCGGGGGAACACCGGGGAGCTGTTTTTT.

The V gene is TRBV18, the J gene TRBJ1-5; D is uncertain. Germline V CDR1 and CDR2: KGHSH, LQKENI. Trimming stripped 2 bases from V and 3 bases from J, with 5 bases between. This CDR3 spans 13 amino acids. CDR3 in amino acids: CASSPENNQPQHF. CDR3 coding DNA: TGTGCCAGCTCACCAGAGAACAATCAGCCCCAGCATTTT.

This clone occurred once. The chain couples TRBV6-5 to TRBJ2-1; tentative D call: TRBD1 (5 bases). Trimming stripped 5 bases from V and 4 bases from J, with 15 bases between. CDR1 and CDR2 (germline): MNHEY, SVGAGI. The CDR3 has 15 residues. CDR3 loop: CASSLLTSGYNEQFF. The CDR3 nucleotides read TGTGCCAGCAGTCTACTCACGTCAGGGTACAATGAGCAGTTCTTC.

The chain links TRBV30 to TRBJ1-2; 7 bases agree with TRBD1. V gave up 3 bases and J gave up 4 bases; unmatched junction bases: 14. The V gene's germline CDR1 is GTSNPN and CDR2 SVGIG (reference sequence). The CDR3 loop spans 16 amino acids. Written as DNA, the CDR3 is TGTGCCTGGAGAGGGATGGGCCGGGGGACAGTCTATGGCTACACCTTC. Amino acids: CAWRGMGRGTVYGYTF.

V usage is TRBV7-3 and J usage is TRBJ2-1; 7 positions agree with TRBD2. CDR3 length: 17 amino acids. Per germline, CDR1 SGHTA and CDR2 FQGTGA. The trim removed 0 bases at V and 7 bases at J, leaving 12 bases unmatched. The CDR3 spells CASSLTMGGGIRNEQFF. The CDR3 nucleotides read TGTGCCAGCAGCTTAACTATGGGCGGGGGTATTAGGAATGAGCAGTTCTTC.

The chain couples TRBV5-6 to TRBJ1-6; 9 nucleotides line up with TRBD1. Looked up from germline, CDR1 is SGHDT and CDR2 is YYEEEE. CDR3 length equals 14 residues. Trimming cost V 4 bases and J 10 bases; bases outside gene matches: 6. The CDR3 sequence is CASSLGQGSSPLHF. CDR3 coding DNA: TGTGCCAGCAGCCTGGGACAGGGAAGCTCACCCCTCCACTTT.

The chain carries TRBV6-5 and TRBJ1-3; D remains ambiguous. The CDR3 totals 11 residues. Deletions cut 7 bases from V and 3 bases from J, with 4 bases between. Germline CDR1 is MNHEY and CDR2 is SVGAGI. Here the CDR3 DNA reads TGTGCCAGCACGAGTGGAAACACCATATATTTT. Residues: CASTSGNTIYF.

CDR3 DNA sequence: TGCGCCAGCAGCCAAGGAGACAGGACCTACAATGAGCAGTTCTTC. Translating it yields CASSQGDRTYNEQFF. The chain is built from TRBV4-1 and TRBJ2-1; possible D gene TRBD1, 6 bases. V lost 1 base to trimming and J lost 2 bases, with 9 bases between them. The V gene's germline CDR1 is MGHRA and CDR2 YSYEKL. The CDR3 contains 15 residues.

This sequence joins TRBV5-1 and TRBJ2-7; D not certain. Per the germline V gene, CDR1 is SGHRS and CDR2 is YFSETQ. The CDR3 extends over 13 amino acids. V dropped 3 bases and J dropped 3 bases, with 10 bases sitting between them. CDR3: CASSYSGGYEQYF. In nucleotides, the CDR3 is TGCGCCAGCAGCTACTCGGGTGGCTACGAGCAGTACTTC.

This CDR3 is CASTPRGWNSPLHF. CDR3 coding DNA: TGTGCCAGCACCCCACGGGGGTGGAATTCACCCCTCCACTTT. The chain couples TRBV27 to TRBJ1-6, with a tentative D call TRBD1 (5 bases). The germline gives CDR1 MNHEY, CDR2 SMNVEV (reference sequence). This CDR3 contains 14 residues. Trimming removed 7 bases at V and 7 bases at J, with 14 bases between.

This chain links TRBV4-1 with TRBJ2-3; D remains ambiguous. The CDR3 contains 13 residues. V was trimmed by 0 bases and J by 5 bases, leaving 6 bases between them. The V gene's germline CDR1 is MGHRA and CDR2 YSYEKL. CDR3 residues: CASSQDPKDTQYF. Here the CDR3 DNA reads TGCGCCAGCAGCCAAGACCCCAAAGATACGCAGTATTTT.

V and J are TRBV19 and TRBJ1-4; a weak D match, TRBD1 (5 bases). This CDR3 region has 15 residues. From germline, CDR1 is LNHDA and CDR2 SQIVND (reference sequence). V was shortened by 6 bases and J by 5 bases, with 16 bases between the two germline ends. Written as DNA, the CDR3 is TGTGCCAGTAGCCTCTGGGACTCGGGGAATGAAAAACTGTTTTTT. This sequence encodes CASSLWDSGNEKLFF. The complete variable domain, with remaining parts taken from reference TRBV19 and TRBJ1-4, reads DGGITQSPKYLFRKEGQNVTLSCEQNLNHDAMYWYRQDPGQGLRLIYYSQIVNDFQKGDIAEGYSVSREKKESFPLTVTSAQKNPTAFYLCASSLWDSGNEKLFFGSGTQLSVL.

The chain has TRBV9 and TRBJ1-2; D perhaps matches TRBD1 (6 bases). Trimming stripped 4 bases from V and 8 bases from J, with 18 bases between. Germline CDR1 SGDLS, CDR2 YYNGEE. This CDR3 region has 14 residues. CDR3 region: CASSPLGAVSGYTF. The CDR3 region has the DNA TGTGCCAGCAGCCCTCTGGGGGCGGTCAGCGGCTACACCTTC.

This rearrangement joins TRBV3-1 (or the pseudogene TRBV3-2) to TRBJ2-1; TRBD1 matches at 9 bases. The CDR3 extends over 16 amino acids. V dropped 2 bases and J dropped 10; count of bases not matched to a gene: 12. Germline V gene sequence: CDR1 LGHDT, CDR2 YNNKEL (reference sequence). This CDR3 reads CASSQSPGQGSWEQFF. CDR3 coding DNA: TGTGCCAGCAGCCAATCGCCGGGACAGGGTTCTTGGGAGCAGTTCTTC.

This chain uses TRBV2 with TRBJ1-1, with D maybe TRBD1 (5 bases). Per the germline V gene, CDR1 is SNHLY and CDR2 is FYNNEI. CDR3 length: 14 amino acids. V lost 2 bases and J lost 1, with 8 bases in between. CDR3 nucleotide sequence: TGTGCCAGCAGTGAATGGCAGGGGAACACTGAAGCTTTCTTT. Translated, it gives CASSEWQGNTEAFF.

The CDR3 loop is CASRQGQPNTGELFF. The CDR3 DNA sequence: TGTGCCAGCAGACAGGGACAGCCAAACACCGGGGAGCTGTTTTTT. The V and J genes are TRBV7-6 and TRBJ2-2; 7 bases are shared with TRBD1. Germline CDR1 and CDR2: SGHVS and FNYEAQ. The CDR3 loop spans 15 amino acids. After removal of 6 bases from V and 2 bases from J, the junction contained 6 bases not matched to a gene.

The chain couples TRBV18 to TRBJ2-7; D is undetermined. The V and J ends lost 5 bases and 0 bases respectively, with 5 bases between them. This CDR3 has 12 amino acids. Looked up from germline, CDR1 is KGHSH and CDR2 is LQKENI. This CDR3 reads CASSSLSYEQYF. CDR3 coding DNA: TGTGCCAGCTCATCTCTCTCCTACGAGCAGTACTTC.

The chain employs TRBV2 and TRBJ1-2; a weak D match, TRBD1 (5 bases). This CDR3 is built from 13 residues. Germline CDR1 reads SNHLY; CDR2 reads FYNNEI. Trimming took 7 bases from V and 7 from J, leaving 16 bases between them. This CDR3 is CASTGRAGTGYTF. The CDR3 DNA follows: TGTGCCAGCACCGGGAGGGCAGGGACTGGCTACACCTTC. Full variable domain (outside the CDR3, taken from reference TRBV2 and TRBJ1-2): EPEVTQTPSHQVTQMGQEVILRCVPISNHLYFYWYRQILGQKVEFLVSFYNNEISEKSEIFDDQFSVERPDGSNFTLKIRSTKLEDSAMYFCASTGRAGTGYTFGSGTRLTVV.

The chain combines TRBV28 with TRBJ2-7, with no clear D. The germline V gene has CDR1 MDHEN and CDR2 SYDVKM. With 3 bases removed from V and 2 bases from J, the gap between germline ends came to 5 bases. The CDR3 has 12 amino acids. CDR3 residues: CASSLRTYEQYF. CDR3 in DNA: TGTGCCAGCAGTTTGAGGACCTACGAGCAGTACTTC.

This chain uses TRBV7-3 with TRBJ2-7; D ambiguous. The CDR3 totals 14 residues. Trimming stripped 1 base from V and 2 bases from J, with 9 bases between. Germline lookup yields CDR1 SGHTA and CDR2 FQGTGA. CDR3 region: CASSLKLMTYEQYF. DNA of the CDR3: TGTGCCAGCAGCTTAAAGCTTATGACCTACGAGCAGTACTTC.

The chain couples TRBV5-1 to TRBJ1-2, with D perhaps matching TRBD1 (5 bases). The ends were cut back, 3 bases at V and 5 bases at J, with 17 bases in the middle. Per germline, CDR1 SGHRS and CDR2 YFSETQ. This CDR3 has 15 amino acids. CDR3 nucleotide sequence: TGCGCCAGCAGCTCAATGGGAGGGGTAGAGTATGGCTACACCTTC. As protein: CASSSMGGVEYGYTF.